Presented here are 22 T cell receptor beta chains from one specimen sequenced in a study of cytomegalovirus exposure and HLA in healthy donors. Some clones are missing from TCRdb's copy, which holds only in-frame ones; the method was immunoSEQ multiplex PCR. The sample consists of 150,000 to 200,000 clones, 89% of them appearing once. Sequences were obtained from PBMCs. The receptors here all came from a man younger than 35 in good health and CMV-seropositive.

This chain uses TRBV11-1 with TRBJ2-1, with 8 bases matching TRBD2. Per the germline V gene, CDR1 is SGHAT and CDR2 is FQDESV (reference sequence). Losses at the gene ends were 5 bases for V and 8 bases for J; bases not matched to a gene: 11. There are 15 residues in the CDR3. Here the CDR3 reads CASSLSSGRSYEQFF. The CDR3 nucleotides are TGTGCCAGCAGCCTATCTAGCGGGCGCAGCTATGAGCAGTTCTTC.

The rearrangement joins TRBV7-3 to TRBJ1-1; the match to TRBD1 covers 8 bases. CDR1 is SGHTA, CDR2 FQGTGA, per germline. The length of the CDR3 is 13 residues. The ends lost 2 bases at V and 10 bases at J; junction bases unmatched: 6. DNA of the CDR3: TGTGCCAGCAGCTTAGACCAGGGGGCGCGAGCTTTCTTT. Its translation is CASSLDQGARAFF.

The DNA of the CDR3 is TGCGCCAGTGGACAGGGCCTGAACACTGAAGCTTTCTTT. Translating gives CASGQGLNTEAFF. The V gene is TRBV5-1, the J gene TRBJ1-1; 8 positions match TRBD1. Trimming removed 8 bases from V and 0 bases from J; junction bases left unmatched: 3. Germline V gives CDR1 SGHRS, CDR2 YFSETQ. This CDR3 is 13 amino acids long.

The chain is built from TRBV5-6 and TRBJ1-5; D ambiguous. Germline CDR1 is SGHDT and CDR2 is YYEEEE. The CDR3 runs to 18 residues. Between the trimmed V and J ends, which lost 0 bases and 0 bases, there was a span of 16 bases. In DNA form, the CDR3 reads TGTGCCAGCAGCTTGGCTGACGGCGGCTCGTATAGCAATCAGCCCCAGCATTTT. It codes for CASSLADGGSYSNQPQHF. The full variable domain, with the rest looked up from reference TRBV5-6 and TRBJ1-5, is DAGVTQSPTHLIKTRGQQVTLRCSPKSGHDTVSWYQQALGQGPQFIFQYYEEEERQRGNFPDRFSGHQFPNYSSELNVNALLLGDSALYLCASSLADGGSYSNQPQHFGDGTRLSIL.

Here the CDR3 reads CASRGSGQALKQYF. The CDR3 nucleotides are TGTGCCAGCAGGGGGTCGGGACAGGCCCTTAAGCAGTACTTC. V usage is TRBV28 and J usage is TRBJ2-7; 8 bases fit TRBD1. The V and J ends lost 6 bases and 8 bases, in that order; junction bases with no gene match: 12. The CDR3 consists of 14 residues. Per the germline V gene, CDR1 is MDHEN and CDR2 is SYDVKM.

V usage is TRBV5-1 and J usage is TRBJ2-7; the D is unclear. Deletions cut 0 bases from V and 7 bases from J, with 17 bases between. The germline CDR1 and CDR2 sequences are SGHRS and YFSETQ. The CDR3 has 15 amino acids. The CDR3, as DNA: TGCGCCAGCAGCTTGGTCCAGGTAAAGTCGGCAGAGCAGTACTTC. Residues: CASSLVQVKSAEQYF. The whole variable domain, remainder taken from reference TRBV5-1 and TRBJ2-7, is KAGVTQTPRYLIKTRGQQVTLSCSPISGHRSVSWYQQTPGQGLQFLFEYFSETQRNKGNFPGRFSGRQFSNSRSEMNVSTLELGDSALYLCASSLVQVKSAEQYFGPGTRLTVT.

The V gene is TRBV5-8, the J gene TRBJ2-3; possibly TRBD2 for D (5 bases). V dropped 1 base and J dropped 4 bases, with 7 bases sitting between them. Germline CDR1 reads SGHTS; CDR2 reads YDEGEE. This CDR3 has 13 residues. The CDR3 nucleotides read TGTGCCAGCAGCTTGCGGGAACCAGATACGCAGTATTTT. It specifies CASSLREPDTQYF.

The chain couples TRBV6-6 to TRBJ2-2, with 9 bases lining up with TRBD1. The CDR3 is 15 residues long. The junction had 2 bases not matched to a gene; V was cut back by 6 bases and J by 0 bases. The germline gives CDR1 MNHNY, CDR2 SVGAGI (reference sequence). The CDR3 spells CASRRQGANTGELFF. CDR3 DNA: TGTGCCAGCAGACGACAGGGGGCGAACACCGGGGAGCTGTTTTTT.

The J gene is TRBJ2-7, the V gene TRBV10-2, with TRBD1 matching 9 bases. Germline V lookup: CDR1 WSHSY, CDR2 SAAADI. The CDR3 covers 15 residues. Germline trimming cut 8 bases from V and 1 base from J; bases unmatched to any gene: 9. DNA of the CDR3: TGCGCCAGCCTGAGCGCCGGGACAGGGTCCTACGAGCAGTACTTC. The encoded protein is CASLSAGTGSYEQYF.

The table lists this clone with a count of one. For the CDR3, the DNA is TGTGCCAGCAGCCTGGCAGGGGTTGATACGCAGTATTTT. This encodes CASSLAGVDTQYF. The chain recombines TRBV6-6 with TRBJ2-3; a possible D gene is TRBD1 (6 bases). Trimming removed 6 bases at V and 6 bases at J, with 13 bases between. Germline CDR1 is MNHNY and CDR2 is SVGAGI (reference sequence). The CDR3 consists of 13 residues.

The genes are TRBV29-1 and TRBJ2-7; TRBD1 matches 9 bases. The CDR3 sequence is 13 residues long. V dropped 4 bases and J dropped 6; count of bases not matched to a gene: 7. In germline, CDR1 is SQVTM, CDR2 ANQGSEA. The DNA for the CDR3 is TGCAGCGTTGGAATCGGGACAGGGTTCGAGCAGTACTTC. As protein: CSVGIGTGFEQYF.

This clone was seen a few times. This chain uses TRBV25-1 with TRBJ1-4; TRBD1 aligns across 10 bases. Trimming removed 6 bases from V and 8 bases from J; junction bases left unmatched: 9. The CDR3 spans 15 residues. Germline V gene sequence: CDR1 MGHDK, CDR2 SYGVNS. CDR3 nucleotides: TGTGCCAGCAGACCAGACAGGGGGCGAAGGGAAAAACTGTTTTTT. It yields the protein CASRPDRGRREKLFF.

CDR3 nucleotide sequence: TGTGCCAGCAGGAGAGAACGGACAGGGCCGTTGAACACCGGGGAGCTGTTTTTT. This codes for CASRRERTGPLNTGELFF. The chain carries TRBV2 and TRBJ2-2; 8 nucleotides agree with TRBD1. This CDR3 has 18 residues. Germline loops: CDR1 SNHLY, CDR2 FYNNEI. V lost 6 bases and J lost 1; bases outside the gene matches: 13.

V gene TRBV5-5 combines with J gene TRBJ2-7, with 8 bases lining up with TRBD2. The J segment lost 6 bases and the V segment lost 2 bases, leaving 10 bases of the junction unmatched. Germline-derived CDR1 and CDR2 are SGHKS and YYEKEE (reference sequence). The CDR3 contains 15 residues. CDR3 coding DNA: TGTGCCAGCAGCTTTGGGTTAGCGGGGTACATCGAGCAGTACTTC. Encoded protein: CASSFGLAGYIEQYF. Supplemented by reference TRBV5-5 and TRBJ2-7, the full variable domain reads DAGVTQSPTHLIKTRGQQVTLRCSPISGHKSVSWYQQVLGQGPQFIFQYYEKEERGRGNFPDRFSARQFPNYSSELNVNALLLGDSALYLCASSFGLAGYIEQYFGPGTRLTVT.

The chain has TRBV27 and TRBJ2-2, with 11 bases aligning to TRBD2. CDR3 length: 19 residues. Germline CDR1 and CDR2: MNHEY and SMNVEV (reference sequence). V shed 0 bases, J shed 7 bases, and the junction held 13 bases outside the gene matches. The CDR3 DNA reads as TGTGCCAGCAGTTTATCGATGCCGGGACTAGCGGCCACAAGCGGGGAGCTGTTTTTT. Translating gives CASSLSMPGLAATSGELFF.

In DNA form, the CDR3 reads TGTGCCAGCAGTGACTCCCCTAGCGGGAGAGCTAATGAGCAGTTCTTC. It translates to CASSDSPSGRANEQFF. The rearrangement links TRBV6-4 to TRBJ2-1, with TRBD2 identical over 10 bases. Germline trimming cut 0 bases from V and 7 bases from J; bases unmatched to any gene: 6. Germline V CDR1 and CDR2: MRHNA, SNTAGT. The CDR3 runs to 16 residues.

The chain employs TRBV6-5 and TRBJ1-1; D perhaps matches TRBD1 (5 bases). CDR3 length: 13 amino acids. From germline, CDR1 is MNHEY and CDR2 SVGAGI. V was pared by 6 bases and J by 2 bases, with 10 bases between. The CDR3 loop is CASSKGVNTEAFF. The CDR3 DNA sequence: TGTGCCAGCAGCAAAGGGGTAAACACTGAAGCTTTCTTT.

The genes are TRBV19 and TRBJ2-1, with 11 bases matching TRBD2. V was pared by 5 bases and J by 4 bases, with 4 bases of the junction left unmatched. This CDR3 is 15 amino acids long. CDR1 and CDR2 from the germline V gene are LNHDA and SQIVND (reference sequence). The CDR3 region is CASSWLAGGYNEQFF. CDR3 DNA: TGTGCCAGTAGTTGGCTAGCGGGAGGTTACAATGAGCAGTTCTTC. The whole variable domain, filled in from reference TRBV19 and TRBJ2-1, reads DGGITQSPKYLFRKEGQNVTLSCEQNLNHDAMYWYRQDPGQGLRLIYYSQIVNDFQKGDIAEGYSVSREKKESFPLTVTSAQKNPTAFYLCASSWLAGGYNEQFFGPGTRLTVL.

The V call is TRBV5-4, the J call TRBJ2-1; a weak D match, TRBD2 (6 bases). The CDR3 contains 15 residues. V was trimmed by 2 bases and J by 0 bases, leaving 9 bases between them. Per the germline V gene, CDR1 is SGHNT and CDR2 is YYREEE (reference sequence). In DNA form, the CDR3 reads TGTGCCAGCAGCTTCCCACTAGCCTCCTACAATGAGCAGTTCTTC. This sequence encodes CASSFPLASYNEQFF.

This clone was seen a single time. The chain joins TRBV5-1 to TRBJ2-1; perhaps TRBD2 as D (6 bases). Germline CDR1 and CDR2: SGHRS and YFSETQ. The CDR3 sequence is 14 residues long. The V end lost 3 bases, the J end lost 5 bases, and 12 bases lay between the germline ends. CDR3 DNA sequence: TGCGCCAGCAGCTACGGCGGCGGGAACAATGAGCAGTTCTTC. Translation: CASSYGGGNNEQFF. Full variable domain (rest looked up from reference TRBV5-1 and TRBJ2-1): KAGVTQTPRYLIKTRGQQVTLSCSPISGHRSVSWYQQTPGQGLQFLFEYFSETQRNKGNFPGRFSGRQFSNSRSEMNVSTLELGDSALYLCASSYGGGNNEQFFGPGTRLTVL.

The rearrangement joins TRBV27 to TRBJ1-1, with TRBD1 as a possible D gene (6 bases). The germline V and J ends were trimmed by 2 bases and 0 bases, with 16 bases remaining between them. Germline CDR1 MNHEY, CDR2 SMNVEV (reference sequence). CDR3 length equals 17 residues. Here the CDR3 DNA reads TGTGCCAGCAGTTTAGAGGGGGGAGGGCTAATGAACACTGAAGCTTTCTTT. Protein sequence: CASSLEGGGLMNTEAFF.

This clone was recorded once. The chain joins TRBV6-1 to TRBJ1-2, with D unclear. V was pared by 5 bases and J by 1 base, with 14 bases between. Germline lookup yields CDR1 MNHNS and CDR2 SASEGT. The CDR3 contains 15 residues. Here the CDR3 reads CASSPGGIGNYGYTF. CDR3 coding DNA: TGTGCCAGCAGTCCTGGAGGGATTGGTAACTATGGCTACACCTTC.